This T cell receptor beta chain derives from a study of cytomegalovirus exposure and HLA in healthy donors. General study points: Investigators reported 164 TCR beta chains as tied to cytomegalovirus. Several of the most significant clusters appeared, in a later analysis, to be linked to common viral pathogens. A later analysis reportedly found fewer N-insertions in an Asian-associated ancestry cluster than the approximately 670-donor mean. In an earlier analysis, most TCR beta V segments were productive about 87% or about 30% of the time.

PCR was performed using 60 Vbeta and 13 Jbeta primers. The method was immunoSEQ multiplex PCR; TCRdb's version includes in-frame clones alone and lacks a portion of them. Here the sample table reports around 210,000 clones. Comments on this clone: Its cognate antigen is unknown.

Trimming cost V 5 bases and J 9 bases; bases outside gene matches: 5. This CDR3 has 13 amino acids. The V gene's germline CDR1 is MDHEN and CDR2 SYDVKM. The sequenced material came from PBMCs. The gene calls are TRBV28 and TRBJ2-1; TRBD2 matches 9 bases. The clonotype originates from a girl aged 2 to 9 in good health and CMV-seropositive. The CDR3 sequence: CASSGGLAPEQFF. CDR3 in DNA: TGTGCCAGCAGTGGGGGACTAGCTCCTGAGCAGTTCTTC.